These T cell receptor beta chains were read from a single sample in a study of T-cell reconstitution after alpha-beta-depleted transplantation in children. TCRdb analysed the PCR reads with MiXCR anew, one entry per CDR3 protein. The data show a few hundred thousand distinct CDR3 sequences, with around 16% seen just once and less than 4% held by the top ten. This specimen was PBMCs from the stem cell graft donor, taken from the stem cell graft. The receptors originated from a human donor who donated a stem cell graft to a child with acute lymphoblastic leukemia. Each CDR3 is given with its conserved first and last residue. The D gene is left open where the match is weak. Rows give clone size only sometimes, using once, few, many, or a class for an expanded clone.

CDR3 | DNA | size | V | length | J | D
CASSYQGVGSYEQYF | TGTGCCAGCAGCTACCAGGGGGTCGGCTCCTACGAGCAGTACTTC | - | TRBV13 | 15 | TRBJ2-7 | TRBD1
CASSEGAGETEAFF | TGCGCCAGCAGTGAGGGGGCGGGCGAAACTGAAGCTTTCTTT | - | TRBV10-2 | 14 | TRBJ1-1 | -
CASRPQMSKLGPPMNTEAFF | TGTGCCAGCAGGCCCCAGATGTCCAAATTGGGACCCCCCATGAACACTGAAGCTTTCTTT | many | TRBV28 | 20 | TRBJ1-1 | -
CASRGRTEAFF | TGTGCCAGCAGGGGAAGGACTGAAGCTTTCTTT | - | TRBV2 | 11 | TRBJ1-1 | -
CASSLEGHNQPQHF | TGCGCCAGCAGCTTGGAAGGGCACAATCAGCCCCAGCATTTT | few | TRBV5-1 | 14 | TRBJ1-5 | -
CASSDTSGNPYEQYF | TGTGCCAGCAGCGATACTAGCGGGAACCCCTACGAGCAGTACTTC | - | TRBV7-8 | 15 | TRBJ2-7 | TRBD2
CASSPLSGRNSYEQYF | TGCGCCAGCAGCCCGCTTAGCGGGAGGAACTCCTACGAGCAGTACTTC | few | TRBV5-1 | 16 | TRBJ2-7 | TRBD2
CACFRLDYGYTF | TGTGCCTGCTTTCGGCTCGACTATGGCTACACCTTC | - | TRBV30 | 12 | TRBJ1-2 | -
CASQAGYNQPQHF | TGTGCCAGCCAGGCAGGGTATAATCAGCCCCAGCATTTT | - | TRBV28 | 13 | TRBJ1-5 | -
CSARELSGNTIYF | TGCAGTGCTAGAGAGCTATCTGGAAACACCATATATTTT | many | TRBV20-1 | 13 | TRBJ1-3 | -
CASSPRREDPTDTQYF | TGTGCCAGCAGCCCCCGACGGGAGGATCCCACAGATACGCAGTATTTT | few | TRBV13 | 16 | TRBJ2-3 | TRBD2
CASSLAYGGPFDEQYF | TGCGCCAGCAGCTTGGCATACGGAGGGCCTTTCGACGAGCAGTACTTC | - | TRBV5-1 | 16 | TRBJ2-7 | -
CASNPFRLAGDIYEQFF | TGTGCCAGCAACCCCTTTCGACTAGCGGGAGATATATATGAGCAGTTCTTC | - | TRBV6-2/TRBV6-3 | 17 | TRBJ2-1 | TRBD2
CASSATSTDTQYF | TGTGCCAGCAGTGCGACAAGCACAGATACGCAGTATTTT | few | TRBV6-6 | 13 | TRBJ2-3 | -
CASRTSDYNEQFF | TGTGCCAGCAGGACGTCGGATTACAATGAGCAGTTCTTC | - | TRBV3-1 | 13 | TRBJ2-1 | -
CASSLRPAGVGGYTF | TGTGCCAGCAGTTTACGGCCTGCAGGGGTGGGTGGCTACACCTTC | - | TRBV12-3/TRBV12-4 | 15 | TRBJ1-2 | -
CASGRLAGDQETQYF | TGCGCCAGCGGTAGACTAGCGGGGGACCAAGAGACCCAGTACTTC | few | TRBV4-1 | 15 | TRBJ2-5 | TRBD2
CASSLSSGIQETQYF | TGCGCCAGCAGCCTCTCTTCCGGGATCCAAGAGACCCAGTACTTC | - | TRBV5-1 | 15 | TRBJ2-5 | -
CASSSFRGGELFF | TGCGCCAGCAGCTCCTTCCGAGGCGGGGAGCTGTTTTTT | - | TRBV5-1 | 13 | TRBJ2-2 | -
CASSLVTSGKAKNIQYF | TGCGCCAGCAGCTTGGTGACTAGCGGGAAGGCCAAAAACATTCAGTACTTC | few | TRBV5-1 | 17 | TRBJ2-4 | TRBD2
CASSQQGLNTEAFF | TGTGCCAGCAGCCAACAGGGACTTAACACTGAAGCTTTCTTT | many | TRBV7-9 | 14 | TRBJ1-1 | -
CASSQGSGGGTDTQYF | TGCGCCAGCAGCCAAGGGTCGGGAGGGGGCACAGATACGCAGTATTTT | - | TRBV4-1 | 16 | TRBJ2-3 | TRBD2
CASSLLQGFTGELFF | TGCGCCAGCAGCTTGTTACAGGGTTTCACCGGGGAGCTGTTTTTT | - | TRBV5-1 | 15 | TRBJ2-2 | -
CASRQIAGGPGEQYF | TGTGCCAGCAGACAAATAGCGGGAGGGCCTGGCGAGCAGTACTTC | - | TRBV7-9 | 15 | TRBJ2-7 | TRBD2
CASSLSSGGETQYF | TGTGCCAGCAGCTTGTCTAGCGGGGGAGAGACCCAGTACTTC | few | TRBV7-9 | 14 | TRBJ2-5 | TRBD2
CASSQGTDSNFPNEKLFF | TGCGCCAGCAGCCAAGGGACAGACTCAAACTTTCCTAATGAAAAACTGTTTTTT | few | TRBV4-1 | 18 | TRBJ1-4 | -
CASSSSRQDEKLFF | TGTGCCAGCAGTTCATCCAGACAGGATGAAAAACTGTTTTTT | - | TRBV12-3/TRBV12-4 | 14 | TRBJ1-4 | -
CSAEGLAYEQYF | TGCAGTGCTGAGGGACTAGCGTACGAGCAGTACTTC | few | TRBV20-1 | 12 | TRBJ2-7 | TRBD2
CASSVDGLAGVEETQYF | TGTGCCAGCAGCGTAGACGGACTAGCGGGAGTGGAAGAGACCCAGTACTTC | once | TRBV9 | 17 | TRBJ2-5 | TRBD2
CASSSRLAGELNEQFF | TGCGCCAGCAGCTCTAGACTAGCGGGAGAGTTAAATGAGCAGTTCTTC | - | TRBV5-1 | 16 | TRBJ2-1 | TRBD2
CASSNQQGGYEQYF | TGCGCCAGCAGCAACCAGCAGGGGGGATACGAGCAGTACTTC | - | TRBV5-1 | 14 | TRBJ2-7 | -
CASSDDSPNEQFF | TGTGCCAGCAGTGACGACTCTCCCAATGAGCAGTTCTTC | - | TRBV6-4 | 13 | TRBJ2-1 | -
CSVRYQSYEQYF | TGCAGCGTACGGTACCAATCTTACGAGCAGTACTTC | few | TRBV29-1 | 12 | TRBJ2-7 | -
CSASSLADLYEQYF | TGCAGTGCTAGTTCACTAGCGGACCTCTACGAGCAGTACTTC | - | TRBV20-1 | 14 | TRBJ2-7 | TRBD2
CASSESEDIYEQYF | TGTGCCAGCAGTGAATCCGAGGACATCTACGAGCAGTACTTC | few | TRBV25-1 | 14 | TRBJ2-7 | -
CASSLSGPINFPPLHF | TGTGCCAGCAGTTTATCGGGACCGATTAACTTCCCACCCCTCCACTTT | few | TRBV27 | 16 | TRBJ1-6 | -
CASSLFPPKDSSNQPQHF | TGTGCCAGCAGTTTATTCCCCCCTAAGGACAGCAGCAATCAGCCCCAGCATTTT | - | TRBV27 | 18 | TRBJ1-5 | -
CASSQGLAASYEQYF | TGTGCCAGCAGTCAAGGACTAGCGGCCTCCTACGAGCAGTACTTC | few | TRBV3-1 | 15 | TRBJ2-7 | TRBD2
CASSATSGRAWEQYF | TGTGCCAGCAGCGCGACTAGCGGGAGGGCCTGGGAGCAGTACTTC | - | TRBV5-4 | 15 | TRBJ2-7 | TRBD2
CASSFRRGLQPRGAGNTIYF | TGTGCCAGCAGCTTTCGCCGGGGCTTACAGCCTCGGGGGGCTGGAAACACCATATATTTT | few | TRBV27 | 20 | TRBJ1-3 | -
CARTGQSYNEQFF | TGTGCCAGAACGGGGCAGTCTTACAATGAGCAGTTCTTC | - | TRBV2 | 13 | TRBJ2-1 | -
CASRDSTNTEAFF | TGTGCCAGCAGGGACAGTACGAACACTGAAGCTTTCTTT | - | TRBV27 | 13 | TRBJ1-1 | -
CASSVTLFLHKNEQFF | TGTGCCAGCAGCGTAACCCTCTTTCTTCATAAGAATGAGCAGTTCTTC | few | TRBV6-1 | 16 | TRBJ2-1 | -
CASKEREGRGEQFF | TGTGCCAGCAAGGAGCGGGAGGGCCGAGGTGAGCAGTTCTTC | - | TRBV6-2/TRBV6-3 | 14 | TRBJ2-1 | TRBD2
CSVEGKGGDEQYF | TGCAGCGTTGAAGGTAAAGGGGGAGACGAGCAGTACTTC | many | TRBV29-1 | 13 | TRBJ2-7 | -
CASSLGPYNTEAFF | TGCGCCAGCAGCTTGGGGCCTTACAACACTGAAGCTTTCTTT | - | TRBV5-1 | 14 | TRBJ1-1 | -
CASSFAGGGETQYF | TGTGCCAGCAGCTTCGCGGGCGGGGGAGAGACCCAGTACTTC | few | TRBV7-3 | 14 | TRBJ2-5 | TRBD2
CASSPQTGTGSYEQYF | TGTGCCAGCAGCCCGCAAACCGGGACAGGTTCTTACGAGCAGTACTTC | - | TRBV4-2 | 16 | TRBJ2-7 | TRBD1
CSARLGGADGYTF | TGCAGTGCTAGATTGGGGGGGGCGGATGGCTACACCTTC | - | TRBV20-1 | 13 | TRBJ1-2 | -
CASRSRGAQPQHF | TGTGCCAGCAGAAGTCGGGGGGCACAGCCCCAGCATTTT | - | TRBV6-2/TRBV6-3 | 13 | TRBJ1-5 | -
CPSSWGPAYEQYF | TGTCCCAGCTCATGGGGCCCCGCCTACGAGCAGTACTTC | - | TRBV18 | 13 | TRBJ2-7 | -
CASSVRLAGTDTQYF | TGTGCCAGCAGCGTAAGGCTAGCGGGCACAGATACGCAGTATTTT | - | TRBV9 | 15 | TRBJ2-3 | TRBD2
CASSAPLVTEQFF | TGTGCCAGCAGCGCCCCCTTAGTAACTGAGCAGTTCTTC | - | TRBV12-3/TRBV12-4 | 13 | TRBJ2-1 | -
CASSLVVAGVSSYNEQFF | TGCGCCAGCAGCTTGGTAGTAGCGGGGGTCAGCTCCTACAATGAGCAGTTCTTC | - | TRBV5-1 | 18 | TRBJ2-1 | TRBD2
CASSVGLDNEQFF | TGTGCCAGCAGCGTAGGACTAGACAATGAGCAGTTCTTC | many | TRBV9 | 13 | TRBJ2-1 | -
CSAEGALAAETQYF | TGCAGCGCCGAGGGGGCACTGGCTGCGGAGACCCAGTACTTC | - | TRBV29-1 | 14 | TRBJ2-5 | TRBD1
CASSGGGFNEQFF | TGTGCCAGCAGCGGCGGAGGATTCAATGAGCAGTTCTTC | - | TRBV9 | 13 | TRBJ2-1 | -